One T cell receptor (beta chain) is described in this entry. Antigen specificity is unknown. This entry belongs to a study of a mutant IDH1 vaccine in newly diagnosed glioma. Study overall: Vaccination started 4-6 weeks after radiotherapy alone, or with temozolomide cycles. Those enrolled had earlier been treated with radiotherapy, temozolomide, or both, mostly both. Study conclusions and caveats: Vaccination induced immune responses in about 93% of patients. There seemed to be no relation between pseudoprogression and changes in top peripheral T cell clonotypes.

Noted time point: week 5, during vaccination. A 20-mer mutant IDH1 peptide at 300 ug was injected subcutaneously with topical imiquimod. The repertoire was sequenced with immunoSEQ multiplex PCR; TCRdb's copy has only in-frame clones and lacks some. Among about 38,000 clones listed, 78% were seen once. The CDR3 sequence is 13 residues long. J gave up 0 bases and V 11 bases, and 3 bases lay outside the gene matches. In germline, CDR1 is SNHLY, CDR2 FYNNEI. The chain joins TRBV2 to TRBJ2-3; 9 nucleotides line up with TRBD1. The clonotype comes from a man in his forties with glioma. The specimen comprised PBMCs, sampled from a glioma patient whose treatment included an IDH1 peptide vaccine. The CDR3 loop reads CAGGTGSTDTQYF. For the CDR3, the DNA is TGTGCCGGAGGGACAGGGAGCACAGATACGCAGTATTTT.